Included here is one TCR beta chain sequence, with context. Germline CDR1 reads SGHRS; CDR2 reads YFSETQ. Trimming took 3 bases from V and 4 from J; bases not matched to a gene: 10. The CDR3 has 16 amino acids. As handled by the study authors: For nucleated cells, counts were estimated from reference gene primer amplification. The repertoire was sequenced with immunoSEQ multiplex PCR; TCRdb's copy has only in-frame clones and lacks some. D and trimming come from the DNA, and the V and J calls and clone size come from that table. The sample holds 250,000 or so clones, roughly 86% seen once. The data belong to a study of blood T cell repertoires in COVID-19. Whole-study context: COVID-19 samples, acute and convalescent, were from the United States, Italy and Spain. PBMCs, B-cell-depleted T cells, or T cells were the source of the cDNA or gDNA that made up the material.

Assignments of participants to cohorts depended upon their own reported clinical history. Sequenced: PBMCs or T cells enriched from blood (not recorded which). The chain carries TRBV5-1 and TRBJ2-7, with 10 bases that match TRBD1. The receptor was isolated from a woman in her 30s with acute COVID-19. CDR3 nucleotide sequence: TGCGCCAGCAGCTCCCCCGGACAGGGGGATTGGTACGAGCAGTACTTC. Amino acids: CASSSPGQGDWYEQYF.